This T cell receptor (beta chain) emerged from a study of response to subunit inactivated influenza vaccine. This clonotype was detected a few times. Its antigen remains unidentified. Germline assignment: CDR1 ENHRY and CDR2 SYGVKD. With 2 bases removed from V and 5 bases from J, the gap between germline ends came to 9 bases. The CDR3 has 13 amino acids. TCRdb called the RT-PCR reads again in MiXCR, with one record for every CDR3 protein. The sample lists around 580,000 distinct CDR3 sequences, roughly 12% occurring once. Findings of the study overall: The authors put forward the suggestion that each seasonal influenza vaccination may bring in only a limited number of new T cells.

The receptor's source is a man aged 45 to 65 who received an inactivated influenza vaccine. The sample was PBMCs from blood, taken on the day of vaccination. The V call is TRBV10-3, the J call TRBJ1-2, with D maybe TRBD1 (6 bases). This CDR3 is CAISEGQWYGYTF. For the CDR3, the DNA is TGTGCCATCAGTGAGGGACAGTGGTATGGCTACACCTTC.